What follows is one T cell receptor (beta chain) and its context. Its antigen is not identified. The method was immunoSEQ multiplex PCR; TCRdb's version includes in-frame clones alone and lacks a portion of them. The sample records 7,400 or so clones, over 75% being singletons. The data derive from a study of T cell repertoires in ileal Crohn's disease. Study in general: Surgery for a complication: stricturing in roughly 61%, penetrating in roughly 40%. M0 samples are biopsies from inflamed ileum in the resection specimen.

Time point reported: inflamed ileum from the surgical specimen. Study results and caveats: Compared with CD4 T cells, sorted CD8 cells carried more expanded clones. Endoscopic recurrence occurred in every patient whose clonality exceeded 26.8%.

This TCR derives from an adult with Crohn's disease. The sequencing sample was made of ileal tissue.

The CDR3 region is CASSGPTGVRDTQYF. CDR3 bases: TGTGCCAGCAGCGGACCAACAGGGGTTCGGGATACGCAGTATTTT. The chain employs TRBV9 and TRBJ2-3; 7 bases align to TRBD1. Germline V gene sequence: CDR1 SGDLS, CDR2 YYNGEE. The V segment lost 3 bases and the J segment 6 bases; nucleotides outside the gene matches: 10. This CDR3 spans 15 amino acids.